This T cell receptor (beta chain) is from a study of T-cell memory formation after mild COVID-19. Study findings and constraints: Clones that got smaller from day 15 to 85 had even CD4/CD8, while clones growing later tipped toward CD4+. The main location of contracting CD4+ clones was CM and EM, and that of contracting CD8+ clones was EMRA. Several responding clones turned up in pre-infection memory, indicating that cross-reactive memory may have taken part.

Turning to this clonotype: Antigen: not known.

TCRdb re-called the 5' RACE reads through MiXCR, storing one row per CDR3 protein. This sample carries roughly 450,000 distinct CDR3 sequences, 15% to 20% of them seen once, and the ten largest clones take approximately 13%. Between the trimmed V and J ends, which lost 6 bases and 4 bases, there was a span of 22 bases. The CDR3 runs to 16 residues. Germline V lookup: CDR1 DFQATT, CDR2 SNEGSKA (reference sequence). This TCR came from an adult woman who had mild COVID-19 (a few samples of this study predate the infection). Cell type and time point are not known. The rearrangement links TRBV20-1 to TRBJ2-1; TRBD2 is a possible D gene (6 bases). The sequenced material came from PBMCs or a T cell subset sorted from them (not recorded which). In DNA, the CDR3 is TGCAGTGCCAAACTCGGCGGGGCAGTTGAATACAATGAGCAGTTCTTC. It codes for CSAKLGGAVEYNEQFF.